This T cell receptor beta chain was sequenced for a study of OX40 agonist ivuxolimab in advanced cancers. Turning to the study itself: Every 2 weeks, patients received ivuxolimab intravenously, dosed at 0.01 to 10 mg/kg. Each dose-escalation patient presented with hepatocellular carcinoma, melanoma, renal cell or head and neck cancer.

V shed 0 bases and J 6 bases; nucleotides not matched to a gene: 11. Germline CDR1 reads ENHRY; CDR2 reads SYGVKD. This CDR3 region has 17 residues. Findings and caveats of the study: Dosing at 0.1 to 3.0 mg/kg was accompanied by clonal expansion of CD4+ and CD8+ blood T cells by week 6.

Enrollment shut out patients with autoimmune disease history or systemic immunosuppression. In regard to this clone: Its antigen remains unidentified.

Sequenced by immunoSEQ multiplex PCR; TCRdb stores in-frame clones only, minus some. The repertoire has 72,000 or so clones, nearly 90% of them found once; the top ten carry about 10%. The J gene is TRBJ2-4, the V gene TRBV10-3; 7 bases match TRBD1. Sequencing was performed on CD4+ or CD8+ T cells sorted from blood, taken in a trial of the OX40 agonist ivuxolimab. This sequence originates from an adult with an advanced solid tumor such as melanoma, head and neck, liver or kidney cancer. The DNA for the CDR3 is TGTGCCATCAGTGAGTCGACGAGTGGGACAGCCCTAAACATTCAGTACTTC. Its translation is CAISESTSGTALNIQYF.